This entry lists 24 T cell receptor beta chains sequenced from one sample in a study of vaccination and CD4 T cells after COVID-19. Treatment in this sample: approximately 9-day PBMC culture with coronavirus spike peptide pools or control peptides (ViraFEST assay). Oncomine TCR Beta short-read sequencing was applied to DNA from cultured CD4+ T cells. TCRdb reanalysed the PCR reads using MiXCR and keeps one entry per CDR3 protein. The sample lists roughly 15,000 distinct CDR3 sequences, about 46% seen once, with 14% to 15% in the top ten. The antigens for these receptors are not known. The sequenced sample consisted of CD4+ T cells from blood, cultured in vitro. These receptors all come from a human donor who had recovered from COVID-19.

The chain combines TRBV11-2 with TRBJ1-1; 9 bases are shared with TRBD1. The ends lost 4 bases at V and 9 bases at J; junction bases unmatched: 15. CDR1 and CDR2 (germline): SGHAT, FQNNGV. CDR3 length equals 16 residues. The CDR3 reads CASSSYRGREYGQAFF. CDR3 coding DNA: TGTGCCAGCAGCTCTTACAGGGGGCGCGAATATGGTCAAGCTTTCTTT.

This chain links TRBV7-9 with TRBJ1-4; 11 bases are shared with TRBD1. Near its end, the DNA agrees better with TRBJ2-2, so the J call may be wrong. Per germline, CDR1 SEHNR and CDR2 FQNEAQ (reference sequence). This CDR3 contains 15 residues. CDR3 nucleotides: TGTGCCAGCAGCTTAGCGGGACAGGGGGTAGCGGAGCTGTTTTTT. Amino acid sequence: CASSLAGQGVAELFF.

A remark on this clonotype: One end of the junction does not line up with germline, which may come from a read error. The chain carries TRBV5-1 and TRBJ1-6; TRBD1 might be the D (5 bases). Germline V gene sequence: CDR1 SGHRS, CDR2 YFSETQ. This CDR3 has 13 residues. DNA of the CDR3: TGCGCCAGCAGCTTAGGCGGGGGTTCACCCTTCCACTTT. Translated: CASSLGGGSPFHF.

V and J are TRBV12-3 or TRBV12-4 and TRBJ1-1; D is possibly TRBD1 (5 bases). With 4 bases removed from V and 5 bases from J, the gap between germline ends came to 17 bases. CDR3 size: 15 residues. CDR3 in amino acids: CASSSAGRVVTEAFF. CDR3 DNA: TGTGCCAGCAGTTCAGCAGGGAGGGTTGTTACTGAAGCTTTCTTT.

The CDR3 sequence is CASSLVAPGQGNSPLHF. The CDR3 nucleotides read TGTGCCAGCAGCTTAGTGGCACCGGGACAGGGTAATTCACCCCTCCACTTT. The genes are TRBV7-6 and TRBJ1-6; 9 nucleotides align to TRBD1. The CDR3 covers 17 residues. The trim removed 1 base at V and 6 bases at J, leaving 7 bases unmatched. Germline CDR1 and CDR2: SGHVS and FNYEAQ.

This clonotype was seen more than once but under ten times. The CDR3 nucleotides are TGTGCCAGCAGTGCGGCGGGGGACGGCACAGATACGCAGTATTTT. This sequence encodes CASSAAGDGTDTQYF. V usage is TRBV25-1 and J usage is TRBJ2-3; 7 bases agree with TRBD2. V lost 4 bases and J lost 1; bases outside the gene matches: 5. Germline V gives CDR1 MGHDK, CDR2 SYGVNS. The CDR3 length is 15 residues.

V and J are TRBV6-1 and TRBJ2-7; D not certain. There are 15 residues in the CDR3. V dropped 4 bases and J dropped 2 bases, with 15 bases sitting between them. Germline V gene lookup returns CDR1 MNHNS and CDR2 SASEGT. The DNA for the CDR3 is TGTGCCAGCAGTGTTCGTAGGACGGTTCCCTACGAGCAGTACTTC. Its translation is CASSVRRTVPYEQYF.

To note about this clonotype: At one end the junction does not follow the germline gene, possibly because of a read error. The chain joins TRBV6-2 or TRBV6-3 to TRBJ2-3; the match to TRBD2 covers 14 bases. Germline V gives CDR1 MNHEY, CDR2 SVGEGT. CDR3 length: 14 amino acids. The chain's CDR3 is CASRGLAGGQRRDF. The CDR3 DNA sequence: TGTGCCAGCAGAGGACTAGCGGGGGGTCAGAGGAGGGATTTT.

This clonotype was counted a few times. The CDR3 coding sequence is TGTGCCAGCAGCTTAGGCCCGGGGGCGGTTGAGACCCAGTACTTC. It yields the protein CASSLGPGAVETQYF. The J gene is TRBJ2-5, the V gene TRBV7-9; D possibly uses TRBD1 or TRBD2 (6 bases each). V was pared by 1 base and J by 5 bases, with 14 bases between. In germline, CDR1 is SEHNR, CDR2 FQNEAQ (reference sequence). This CDR3 comprises 15 residues.

The CDR3 reads CATSEGRQRGKNTEAFF. In DNA, the CDR3 is TGTGCCACCAGTGAGGGACGACAGAGAGGAAAGAACACTGAAGCTTTCTTT. The chain employs TRBV24-1 and TRBJ1-1; the D gene is possibly TRBD1 (5 bases). The V end was cut by 4 bases, the J end by 1 base, with 18 bases between. This CDR3 contains 17 residues. Germline assignment: CDR1 KGHDR and CDR2 SFDVKD.

The chain couples TRBV6-2 or TRBV6-3 to TRBJ1-1; 12 bases match TRBD1. Unmatched junction bases numbered 8, after V lost 6 bases and J lost 3 bases. Germline CDR1 is MNHEY and CDR2 is SVGEGT. This CDR3 region has 16 residues. For the CDR3, the DNA is TGTGCCAGCAGCCCCGGGACAGGGGGCGTGGACACTGAAGCTTTCTTT. Translated: CASSPGTGGVDTEAFF.

The chain links TRBV5-1 to TRBJ2-1; tentatively, D is TRBD2 (6 bases). Deletions cut 7 bases from V and 3 bases from J, with 11 bases between. Germline V lookup: CDR1 SGHRS, CDR2 YFSETQ. The CDR3 contains 13 residues. The CDR3 region has the DNA TGCGCCAGCGGGCTAGCGAGCTACAATGAGCAGTTCTTC. Its protein product is CASGLASYNEQFF.

Only a few counts were recorded for this clonotype. This chain connects TRBV20-1 to TRBJ1-5, with D maybe TRBD1 (6 bases). This CDR3 spans 15 amino acids. CDR1 and CDR2 from the germline V gene are DFQATT and SNEGSKA (reference sequence). Between the trimmed V and J ends, which lost 3 bases and 1 base, there was a span of 13 bases. In nucleotides, the CDR3 is TGCAGTGCTAGCCCTGAGGGGGTAAGCAATCAGCCCCAGCATTTT. This translates into CSASPEGVSNQPQHF.

This chain joins TRBV21-1 and TRBJ1-5; the table names TRBD1, a call not compared with the DNA. TRBV21-1 is tagged as a pseudogene. CDR3 length: 15 amino acids. The CDR3 protein is CARRDRGYSNQPQHF. The DNA for the CDR3 is TGTGCCAGACGGGACAGGGGATATAGCAATCAGCCCCAGCATTTT.

This clonotype has more than one count but fewer than ten. The rearrangement joins TRBV7-8 to TRBJ1-1; 7 bases are shared with TRBD1. The ends lost 5 bases at V and 6 bases at J; junction bases unmatched: 6. The CDR3 loop spans 13 amino acids. CDR1 is SGHVS, CDR2 FQNEAQ, per germline. The DNA for the CDR3 is TGTGCCAGCAGCCCAACAGGGGAGGCTGAAGCTTTCTTT. Residues: CASSPTGEAEAFF.

This clonotype was seen more than once but under ten times. The chain employs TRBV6-1 and TRBJ1-1; D is uncertain. CDR1 and CDR2 (germline): MNHNS, SASEGT. The V end was cut by 7 bases, the J end by 2 bases, with 5 bases between. This CDR3 contains 11 residues. As DNA, the CDR3 is TGTGCCAGCAAGGTTAACACTGAAGCTTTCTTT. Protein: CASKVNTEAFF.

The J gene is TRBJ1-5, the V gene TRBV4-2; TRBD1 agrees at 7 bases. CDR3 length: 15 residues. Germline V lookup: CDR1 LGHNA, CDR2 YNFKEQ. Unmatched junction bases numbered 6, after V lost 1 base and J lost 6 bases. CDR3 sequence: CASSQADRDVQPQHF. CDR3 nucleotide sequence: TGTGCCAGCAGCCAAGCCGACAGGGACGTTCAGCCCCAGCATTTT.

The rearrangement uses TRBV29-1 and TRBJ1-2; a weak D match, TRBD1 (5 bases). CDR3 length: 11 amino acids. Trimming cost V 2 bases and J 8 bases, with 9 bases left between them. Germline V gene lookup returns CDR1 SQVTM and CDR2 ANQGSEA. The CDR3 loop reads CSVERGSGYTF. The DNA of the CDR3 is TGCAGCGTTGAAAGGGGCTCGGGCTACACCTTC.

This clonotype was seen only a few times. This chain uses TRBV6-1 with TRBJ1-6; D uncertain. This CDR3 is built from 16 residues. Germline V gives CDR1 MNHNS, CDR2 SASEGT. Trimming took off 1 base at V and 1 base at J, with 8 bases between the two ends. Here the CDR3 reads CASSEGEGSYNSPLHF. The CDR3 bases are TGTGCCAGCAGTGAAGGGGAAGGATCCTATAATTCACCCCTCCACTTT.

The chain combines TRBV6-2 or TRBV6-3 with TRBJ2-7; 9 nucleotides agree with TRBD2. The CDR3 contains 13 residues. Germline V gene sequence: CDR1 MNHEY, CDR2 SVGEGT. V gave up 8 bases and J gave up 3 bases; unmatched junction bases: 5. CDR3 nucleotide sequence: TGTGCCAGCCAGCGGGGGGCATTCTACGAGCAGTACTTC. This encodes CASQRGAFYEQYF.

The J gene is TRBJ2-1, the V gene TRBV5-1; D is perhaps TRBD1 or TRBD2 (5 bases each). The V end lost 6 bases, the J end lost 7 bases, and 23 bases lay between the germline ends. The CDR3 covers 16 residues. Germline-derived CDR1 and CDR2 are SGHRS and YFSETQ. The CDR3 region is CASKPGAAKIGNEQFF. In DNA form, the CDR3 reads TGCGCCAGCAAGCCCGGGGCGGCCAAAATAGGAAATGAGCAGTTCTTC.

Only a few counts were recorded for this clonotype. This chain uses TRBV6-2 or TRBV6-3 with TRBJ1-2; perhaps TRBD1 as D (6 bases). Germline V lookup: CDR1 MNHEY, CDR2 SVGEGT. This CDR3 region has 13 residues. V lost 6 bases and J lost 3, with 11 bases in between. In DNA, the CDR3 is TGTGCCAGCAGGGACAGACATCACTATGGCTACACCTTC. This sequence encodes CASRDRHHYGYTF.

This clonotype turned up a few times. V is TRBV19 and J is TRBJ1-1; weak D call: TRBD1 (5 bases). The CDR3 has 14 amino acids. The V end lost 7 bases, the J end lost 1 base, and 13 bases lay between the germline ends. In germline, CDR1 is LNHDA, CDR2 SQIVND (reference sequence). The CDR3 sequence is CASIGLGENTEAFF. CDR3 nucleotides: TGTGCCAGTATTGGATTAGGGGAGAACACTGAAGCTTTCTTT.

The V and J genes are TRBV7-6 and TRBJ2-5; tentatively, D is TRBD2 (5 bases). The germline V gene has CDR1 SGHVS and CDR2 FNYEAQ. Deletions cut 5 bases from V and 2 bases from J, with 6 bases between. CDR3 size: 12 residues. CDR3 sequence: CASSPGQETQYF. The CDR3 DNA reads TGTGCCAGCAGCCCGGGGCAAGAGACCCAGTACTTC.